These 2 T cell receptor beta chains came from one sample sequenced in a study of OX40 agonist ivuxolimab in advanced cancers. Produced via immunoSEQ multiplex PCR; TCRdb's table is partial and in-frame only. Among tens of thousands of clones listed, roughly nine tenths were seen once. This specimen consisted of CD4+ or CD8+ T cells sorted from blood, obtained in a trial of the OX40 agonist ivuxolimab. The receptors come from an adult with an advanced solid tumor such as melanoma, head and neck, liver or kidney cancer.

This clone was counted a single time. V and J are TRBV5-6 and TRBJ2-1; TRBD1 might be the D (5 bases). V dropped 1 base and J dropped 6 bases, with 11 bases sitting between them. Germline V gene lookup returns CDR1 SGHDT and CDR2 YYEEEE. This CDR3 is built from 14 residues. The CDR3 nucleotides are TGTGCCAGCAGCTTGTGGGGCAGGGCCAATGAGCAGTTCTTC. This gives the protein CASSLWGRANEQFF.

This CDR3 is CASSFGDIKPQYF. The CDR3 DNA sequence: TGTGCCAGCAGCTTTGGGGACATCAAGCCGCAGTATTTT. The chain links TRBV11-1 to TRBJ2-3; D might be TRBD1 (6 bases). Per the germline V gene, CDR1 is SGHAT and CDR2 is FQDESV (reference sequence). CDR3 length: 13 amino acids. V dropped 3 bases and J dropped 10 bases, with 14 bases sitting between them.